The present entry profiles one TCR beta chain with its context. Its specificity is unknown. TCRdb re-analysed the 5' RACE reads in MiXCR, keeping a single row per CDR3 protein. The profile covers about 610,000 distinct CDR3 sequences, with around 15% appearing a single time and about 7.5% taken by the ten largest. The data were taken from a study of T-cell memory formation after mild COVID-19. Study-wide context: There were largely donor-specific TCR clusters. General study results and limits: In second-wave clones peaking day 37, SARS-CoV-2 specificity remained unconfirmed. Some SARS-CoV-2-responding clones were already detected in memory before infection. Among clones contracting day 15 to 85, CD4/CD8 was balanced, whereas later expanders leaned CD4+.

After removal of 4 bases from V and 2 bases from J, the junction contained 9 bases not matched to a gene. Germline assignment: CDR1 SGHRS and CDR2 YFSETQ. The CDR3 has 15 residues. The source material was PBMCs or a T cell subset sorted from them (not recorded which). The V and J genes are TRBV5-1 and TRBJ2-7, with 7 positions matching TRBD2. The origin of this receptor is an adult woman who had mild COVID-19 (a few samples of this study predate the infection). Cell type and time point are not known. This CDR3 reads CASSITSEITYEQYF. The CDR3 coding sequence is TGCGCCAGCAGCATTACTAGCGAGATAACCTACGAGCAGTACTTC. Supplemented by reference TRBV5-1 and TRBJ2-7, the full variable domain reads KAGVTQTPRYLIKTRGQQVTLSCSPISGHRSVSWYQQTPGQGLQFLFEYFSETQRNKGNFPGRFSGRQFSNSRSEMNVSTLELGDSALYLCASSITSEITYEQYFGPGTRLTVT.